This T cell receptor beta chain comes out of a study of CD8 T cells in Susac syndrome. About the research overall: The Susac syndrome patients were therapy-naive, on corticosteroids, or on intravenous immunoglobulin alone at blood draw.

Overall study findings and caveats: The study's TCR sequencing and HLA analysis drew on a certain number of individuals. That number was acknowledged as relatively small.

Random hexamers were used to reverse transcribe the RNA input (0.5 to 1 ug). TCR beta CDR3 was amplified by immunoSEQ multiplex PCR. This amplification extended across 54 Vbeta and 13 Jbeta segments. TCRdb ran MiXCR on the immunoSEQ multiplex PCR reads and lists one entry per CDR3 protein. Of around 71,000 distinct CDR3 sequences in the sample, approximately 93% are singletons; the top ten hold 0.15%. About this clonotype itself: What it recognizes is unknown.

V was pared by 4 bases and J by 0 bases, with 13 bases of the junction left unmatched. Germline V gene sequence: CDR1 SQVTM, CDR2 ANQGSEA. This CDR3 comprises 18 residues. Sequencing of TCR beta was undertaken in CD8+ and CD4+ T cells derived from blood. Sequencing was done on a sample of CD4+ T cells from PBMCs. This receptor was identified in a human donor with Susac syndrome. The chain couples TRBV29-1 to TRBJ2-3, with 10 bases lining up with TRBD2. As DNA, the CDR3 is TGCAGCGTTGGAGGACTAGCGGCCGCCCGCTCTAGCACAGATACGCAGTATTTT. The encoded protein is CSVGGLAAARSSTDTQYF.